Reported below is one TCR beta chain. No cognate antigen has been identified for it. The input lacks base qualities; no much larger clone sits a single base away. What the time point label conveys for this sample: cycle 1 day 1 (C1D1), immediately before nivolumab initiation. Relapse after autologous stem cell transplantation had occurred in all trial patients, and cohorts A, B and C were distinguished by prior brentuximab vedotin exposure. The trial cohort was composed of some 57 patients with relapsed/refractory classical Hodgkin lymphoma, for whom complete response, partial response or progressive disease was recorded as best overall response. Trial patients were treated with single-agent nivolumab in the multi-cohort phase II CheckMate 205 trial. Best overall response was determined by an independent review committee according to the 2007 International Working Group response criteria. Trial PBMCs were collected just before the start of nivolumab (C1D1) and during therapy at cycle 2 day 1 and cycle 4 day 1. Peripheral blood was collected in 8 mL Vacutainer Cell Preparation Tubes, from which PBMCs were isolated by centrifugation and then cryopreserved.

The Qiagen DNeasy kit was used to extract genomic DNA both from unsorted PBMCs and from the negatively selected CD4+ and CD8+ fractions. TCR beta CDR3 regions were subjected to amplification by immunoSEQ multiplex PCR with primers that anneal to V and J segments. A synthetic immune receptor repertoire was used to minimize amplification bias, and remaining bias was computationally removed after sequencing. As for the original processing: Custom Python scripts were used to quantify repertoire diversity as the Shannon entropy index. Unsorted, CD4+ and CD8+ repertoires were analyzed separately, except for combined analyses in which CD4+ and CD8+ sequences were merged in silico. A clone was considered expanded if an increase in frequency of at least 2-fold after treatment relative to C1D1 was found, and a pseudocount of 0.5 was applied to clones undetected at baseline. Singleton clones were defined as clones with 0 or 1 copy at C1D1, and non-singleton clones were defined as clones with 2 or more copies. Clones expanded in unsorted samples were assigned a CD4+, CD8+ or unknown annotation through matching of protein sequences in sorted samples from the same patient. Wilcoxon tests were applied to paired samples to test diversity changes from C1D1 to C4D1. In its TCRdb copy, this immuneACCESS table keeps in-frame sequences only and misses some clones. Where compared with another copy, unresolved V genes explain less than half of these, and the others have no known cause. The V and J calls and clone size come from that table; D and trimming were worked out from the DNA. This sample lists over 50,000 clones; more than 65% were detected once. The ten largest clones represent roughly 15% of the sample.

The record originates from a study of PD-1 blockade in classical Hodgkin lymphoma (dated by TCRdb to 2018 to 2020). As for the study more broadly: Nivolumab dosing was 3 mg/kg intravenously every 2 weeks, continuing until either disease progression or unacceptable toxicity. The study used TCR beta sequencing and CyTOF to define a peripheral blood immune signature of response to PD-1 blockade in classical Hodgkin lymphoma.

Findings and caveats that apply to the study as a whole: Trial patients with a complete response had baseline diversity similar to that of newly diagnosed patients, while partial responders and progressors had significantly lower diversity. Baseline TCR diversity was reported to be lower in newly diagnosed patients than in healthy donors, and even lower in relapsed/refractory patients. Lower diversity was observed in patients in whom nivolumab was started less than 1 year after ASCT, and these patients were excluded from later analyses so that confounding by immune reconstitution would be avoided. Only a single clinical trial cohort was studied, and what caused the repertoire differences, possibly disease activity or prior therapy, remained undefined. CD4+ but not CD8+ TCR diversity rose significantly by C4D1 (p=0.0027 vs p=0.16), most apparent in complete responders (p=0.02).

Trimming costs V 0 bases and J 4 bases, and their ends lie 8 bases apart. The CDR1 and CDR2 encoded by the germline V gene are SGDLS and YYNGEE. Its CDR3 holds 14 amino acids, cysteine through phenylalanine. The kept DNA is CDR3 alone, 42 bases in frame from the first base. This TCR was recovered from a human donor with classical Hodgkin lymphoma. This specimen was peripheral blood mononuclear cells (PBMCs), taken at baseline. The chain joins TRBV9 to TRBJ1-5; a tentative D call is TRBD1 (6 bases match). The DNA sequence follows: TGTGCCAGCAGCGTAGAAGGGGGTAATCAGCCCCAGCATTTT. Its product reads: CASSVEGGNQPQHF.